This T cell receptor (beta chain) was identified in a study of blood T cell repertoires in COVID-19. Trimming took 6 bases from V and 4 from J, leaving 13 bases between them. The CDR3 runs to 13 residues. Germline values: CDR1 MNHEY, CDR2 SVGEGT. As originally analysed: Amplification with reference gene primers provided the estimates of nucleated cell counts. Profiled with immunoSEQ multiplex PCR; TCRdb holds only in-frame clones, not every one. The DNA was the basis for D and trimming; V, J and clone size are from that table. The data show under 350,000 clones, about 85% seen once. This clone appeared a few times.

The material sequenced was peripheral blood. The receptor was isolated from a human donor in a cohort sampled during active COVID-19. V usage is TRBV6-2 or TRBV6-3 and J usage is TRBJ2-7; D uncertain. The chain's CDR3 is CASSTPAGYEQYF. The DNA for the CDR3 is TGTGCCAGCAGCACCCCCGCAGGTTACGAGCAGTACTTC.